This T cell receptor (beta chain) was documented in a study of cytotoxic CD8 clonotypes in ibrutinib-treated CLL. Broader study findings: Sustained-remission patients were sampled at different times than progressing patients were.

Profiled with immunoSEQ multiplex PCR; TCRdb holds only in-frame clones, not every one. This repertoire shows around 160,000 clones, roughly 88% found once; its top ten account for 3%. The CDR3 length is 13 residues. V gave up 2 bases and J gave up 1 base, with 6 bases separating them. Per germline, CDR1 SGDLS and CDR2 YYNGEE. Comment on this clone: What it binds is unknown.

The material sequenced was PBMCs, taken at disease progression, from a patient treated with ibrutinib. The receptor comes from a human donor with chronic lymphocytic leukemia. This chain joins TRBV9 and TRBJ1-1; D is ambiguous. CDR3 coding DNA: TGTGCCAGCAGCGTCCACACGAACACTGAAGCTTTCTTT. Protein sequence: CASSVHTNTEAFF.